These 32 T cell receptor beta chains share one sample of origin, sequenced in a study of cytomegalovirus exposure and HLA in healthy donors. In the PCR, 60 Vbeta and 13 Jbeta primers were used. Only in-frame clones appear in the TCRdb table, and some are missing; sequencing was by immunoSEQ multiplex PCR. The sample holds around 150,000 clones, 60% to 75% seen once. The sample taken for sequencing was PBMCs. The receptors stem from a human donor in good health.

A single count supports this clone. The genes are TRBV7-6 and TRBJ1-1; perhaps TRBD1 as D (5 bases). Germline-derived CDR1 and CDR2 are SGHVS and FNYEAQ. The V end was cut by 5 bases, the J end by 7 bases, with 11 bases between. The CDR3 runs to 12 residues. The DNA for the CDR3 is TGTGCCAGCAGCAGCGGGGGGGGTGAAGCTTTCTTT. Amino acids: CASSSGGGEAFF. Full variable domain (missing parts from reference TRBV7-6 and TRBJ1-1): GAGVSQSPRYKVTKRGQDVALRCDPISGHVSLYWYRQALGQGPEFLTYFNYEAQQDKSGLPNDRFSAERPEGSISTLTIQRTEQRDSAMYRCASSSGGGEAFFGQGTRLTVV.

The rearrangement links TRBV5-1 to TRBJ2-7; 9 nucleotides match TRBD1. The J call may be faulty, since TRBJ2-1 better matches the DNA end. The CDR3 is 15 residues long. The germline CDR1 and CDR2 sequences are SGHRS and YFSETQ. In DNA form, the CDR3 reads TGCGCCAGCAAGCTATCAGGACAGGGGTTTTACGAGCAGTTCTTC. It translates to CASKLSGQGFYEQFF.

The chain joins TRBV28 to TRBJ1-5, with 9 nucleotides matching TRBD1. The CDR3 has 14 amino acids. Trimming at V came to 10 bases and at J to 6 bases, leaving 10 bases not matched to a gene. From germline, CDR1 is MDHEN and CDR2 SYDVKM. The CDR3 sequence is CATVTGGGGQPQHF. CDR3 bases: TGTGCCACGGTCACAGGGGGCGGGGGTCAGCCCCAGCATTTT.

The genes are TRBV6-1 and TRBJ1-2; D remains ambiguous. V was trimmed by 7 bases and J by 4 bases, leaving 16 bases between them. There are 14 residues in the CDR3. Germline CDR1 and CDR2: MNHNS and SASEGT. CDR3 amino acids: CASKREPRGYGYTF. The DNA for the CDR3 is TGTGCCAGCAAACGGGAGCCCCGAGGCTATGGCTACACCTTC.

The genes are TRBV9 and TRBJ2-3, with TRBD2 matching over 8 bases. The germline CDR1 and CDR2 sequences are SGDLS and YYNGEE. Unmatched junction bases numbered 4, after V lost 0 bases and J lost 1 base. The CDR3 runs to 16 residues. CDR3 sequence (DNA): TGTGCCAGCAGCGTAGGACTAGCGTCGGGCACAGATACGCAGTATTTT. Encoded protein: CASSVGLASGTDTQYF.

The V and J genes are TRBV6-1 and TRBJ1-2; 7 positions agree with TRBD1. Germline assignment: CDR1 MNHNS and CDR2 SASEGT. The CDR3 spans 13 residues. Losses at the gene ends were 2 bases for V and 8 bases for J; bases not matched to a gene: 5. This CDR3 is CASSEKDRYGYTF. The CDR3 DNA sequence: TGTGCCAGCAGTGAAAAGGACAGGTACGGCTACACCTTC.

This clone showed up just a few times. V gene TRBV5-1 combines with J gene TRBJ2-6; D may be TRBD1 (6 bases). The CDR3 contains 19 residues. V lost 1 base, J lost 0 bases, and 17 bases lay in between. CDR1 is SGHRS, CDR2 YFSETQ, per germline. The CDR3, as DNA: TGCGCCAGCAGCTTGCGGACGGGACACACTTTCTCTGGGGCCAACGTCCTGACTTTC. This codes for CASSLRTGHTFSGANVLTF.

CDR3 amino acids: CASTPTGVSTDTQYF. DNA of the CDR3: TGTGCCAGCACCCCCACGGGGGTCAGCACAGATACGCAGTATTTT. The genes are TRBV27 and TRBJ2-3, with TRBD2 as a possible D gene (6 bases). Per germline, CDR1 MNHEY and CDR2 SMNVEV (reference sequence). The CDR3 is 15 residues long. The V and J ends lost 7 bases and 0 bases respectively, with 14 bases between them.

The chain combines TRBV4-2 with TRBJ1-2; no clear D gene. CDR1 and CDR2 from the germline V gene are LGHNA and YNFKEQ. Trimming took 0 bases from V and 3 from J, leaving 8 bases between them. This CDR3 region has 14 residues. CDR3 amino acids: CASSQDEGYYGYTF. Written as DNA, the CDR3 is TGTGCCAGCAGCCAAGACGAGGGTTACTATGGCTACACCTTC.

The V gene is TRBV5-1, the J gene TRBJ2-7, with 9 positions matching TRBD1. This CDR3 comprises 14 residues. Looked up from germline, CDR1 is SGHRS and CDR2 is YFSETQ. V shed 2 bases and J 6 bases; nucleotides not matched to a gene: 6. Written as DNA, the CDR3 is TGCGCCAGCAGCTTTCTACAGGGGGCGGGCGAGCAGTACTTC. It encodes CASSFLQGAGEQYF.

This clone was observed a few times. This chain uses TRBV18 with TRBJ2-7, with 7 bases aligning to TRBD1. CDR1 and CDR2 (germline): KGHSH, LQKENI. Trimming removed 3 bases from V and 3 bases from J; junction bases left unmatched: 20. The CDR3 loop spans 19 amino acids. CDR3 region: CASSPSAAGGSQNSYEQYF. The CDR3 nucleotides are TGTGCCAGCTCACCGAGCGCGGCAGGGGGTTCCCAAAACAGCTACGAGCAGTACTTC.

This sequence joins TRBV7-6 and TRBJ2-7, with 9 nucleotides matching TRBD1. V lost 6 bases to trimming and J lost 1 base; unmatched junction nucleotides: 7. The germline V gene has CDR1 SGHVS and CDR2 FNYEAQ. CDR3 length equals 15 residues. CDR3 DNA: TGTGCCAGCAGTGCGACAGGGGGTGGTTCCTACGAGCAGTACTTC. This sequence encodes CASSATGGGSYEQYF.

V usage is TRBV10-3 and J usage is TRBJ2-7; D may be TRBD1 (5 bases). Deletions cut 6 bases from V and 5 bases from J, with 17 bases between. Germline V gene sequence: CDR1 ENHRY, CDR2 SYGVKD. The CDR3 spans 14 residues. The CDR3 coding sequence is TGTGCCATCAGCCAGGGCCCTGGTGGGGACGAGCAGTACTTC. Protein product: CAISQGPGGDEQYF.

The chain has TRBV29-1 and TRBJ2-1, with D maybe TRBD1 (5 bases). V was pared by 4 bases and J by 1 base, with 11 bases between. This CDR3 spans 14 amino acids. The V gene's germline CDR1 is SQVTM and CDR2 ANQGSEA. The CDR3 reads CSVVYRGSYNEQFF. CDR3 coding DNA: TGCAGCGTTGTTTATAGGGGTTCCTACAATGAGCAGTTCTTC.

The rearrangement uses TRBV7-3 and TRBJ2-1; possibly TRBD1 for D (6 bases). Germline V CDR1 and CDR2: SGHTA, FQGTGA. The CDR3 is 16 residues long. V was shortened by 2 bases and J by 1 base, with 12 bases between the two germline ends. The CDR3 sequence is CASSLGGAGSYNEQFF. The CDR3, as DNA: TGTGCCAGCAGCTTAGGGGGCGCAGGGTCCTACAATGAGCAGTTCTTC.

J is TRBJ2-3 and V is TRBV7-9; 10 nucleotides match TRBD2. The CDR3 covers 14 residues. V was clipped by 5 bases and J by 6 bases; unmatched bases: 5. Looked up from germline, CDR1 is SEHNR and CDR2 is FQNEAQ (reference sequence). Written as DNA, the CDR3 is TGTGCCAGCAGCGAAGCGGGGGGGTCGGATACGCAGTATTTT. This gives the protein CASSEAGGSDTQYF.

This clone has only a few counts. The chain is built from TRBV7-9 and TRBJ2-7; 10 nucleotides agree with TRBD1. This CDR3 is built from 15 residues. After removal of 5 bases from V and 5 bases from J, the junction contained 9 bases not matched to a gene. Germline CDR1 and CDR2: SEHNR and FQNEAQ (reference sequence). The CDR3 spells CASSLGRTGGNEQYF. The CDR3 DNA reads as TGTGCCAGCAGCCTAGGCCGGACAGGGGGAAACGAGCAGTACTTC.

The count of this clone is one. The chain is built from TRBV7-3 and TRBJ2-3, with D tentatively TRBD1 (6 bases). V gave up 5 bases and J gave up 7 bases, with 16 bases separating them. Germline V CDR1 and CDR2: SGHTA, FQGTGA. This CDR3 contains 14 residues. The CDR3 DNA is TGTGCCAGCAGCCAAACGGACAGCTCAAATACGCAGTATTTT. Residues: CASSQTDSSNTQYF.

This CDR3 is CASTPGQGPYNEQFF. Written as DNA, the CDR3 is TGTGCCAGCACACCGGGACAGGGACCGTACAATGAGCAGTTCTTC. The rearrangement joins TRBV6-5 to TRBJ2-1; TRBD1 aligns across 9 bases. V dropped 7 bases and J dropped 4; count of bases not matched to a gene: 8. The CDR3 is 15 residues long. The V gene's germline CDR1 is MNHEY and CDR2 SVGAGI.

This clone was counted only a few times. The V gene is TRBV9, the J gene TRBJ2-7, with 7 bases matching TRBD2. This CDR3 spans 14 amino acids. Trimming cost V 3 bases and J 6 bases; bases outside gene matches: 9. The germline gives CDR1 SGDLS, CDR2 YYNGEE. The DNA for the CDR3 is TGTGCCAGCAGCGCCCTCGAGCGGGGCGGCGAGCAGTACTTC. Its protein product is CASSALERGGEQYF.

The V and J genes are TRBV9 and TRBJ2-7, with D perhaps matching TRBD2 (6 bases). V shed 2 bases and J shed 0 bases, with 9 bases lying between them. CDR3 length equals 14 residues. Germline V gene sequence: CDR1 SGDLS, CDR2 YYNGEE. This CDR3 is CASSVTGASYEQYF. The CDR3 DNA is TGTGCCAGCAGCGTGACGGGAGCCTCCTACGAGCAGTACTTC.

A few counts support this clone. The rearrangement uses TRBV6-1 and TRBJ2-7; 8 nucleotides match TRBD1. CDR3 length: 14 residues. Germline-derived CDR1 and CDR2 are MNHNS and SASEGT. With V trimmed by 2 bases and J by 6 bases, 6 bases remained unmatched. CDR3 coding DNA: TGTGCCAGCAGTGAATTGAGTCAGGGGGCCGAGCAGTACTTC. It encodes CASSELSQGAEQYF.

The CDR3 is CASSLYRGWTEAFF. DNA for the CDR3: TGTGCCAGCAGTCTTTACAGGGGGTGGACTGAAGCTTTCTTT. The chain uses TRBV28 and TRBJ1-1; 8 bases match TRBD1. The length of the CDR3 is 14 residues. The germline gives CDR1 MDHEN, CDR2 SYDVKM. With V trimmed by 5 bases and J by 5 bases, 7 bases remained unmatched.

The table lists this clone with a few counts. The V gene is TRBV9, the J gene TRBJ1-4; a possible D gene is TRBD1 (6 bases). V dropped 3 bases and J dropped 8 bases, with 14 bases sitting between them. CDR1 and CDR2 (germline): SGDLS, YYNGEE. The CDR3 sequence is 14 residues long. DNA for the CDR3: TGTGCCAGCAGCGCCCAGGGGAGGGACGAAAAACTGTTTTTT. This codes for CASSAQGRDEKLFF. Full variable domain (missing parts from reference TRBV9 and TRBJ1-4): DSGVTQTPKHLITATGQRVTLRCSPRSGDLSVYWYQQSLDQGLQFLIQYYNGEERAKGNILERFSAQQFPDLHSELNLSSLELGDSALYFCASSAQGRDEKLFFGSGTQLSVL.

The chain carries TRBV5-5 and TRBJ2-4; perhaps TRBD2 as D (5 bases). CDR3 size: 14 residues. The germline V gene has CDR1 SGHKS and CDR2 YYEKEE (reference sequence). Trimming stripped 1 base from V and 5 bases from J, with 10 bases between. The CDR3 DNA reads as TGTGCCAGCAGCTTGTATCCCGGGGAAAACATTCAGTACTTC. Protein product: CASSLYPGENIQYF. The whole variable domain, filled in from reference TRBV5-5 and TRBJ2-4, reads DAGVTQSPTHLIKTRGQQVTLRCSPISGHKSVSWYQQVLGQGPQFIFQYYEKEERGRGNFPDRFSARQFPNYSSELNVNALLLGDSALYLCASSLYPGENIQYFGAGTRLSVL.

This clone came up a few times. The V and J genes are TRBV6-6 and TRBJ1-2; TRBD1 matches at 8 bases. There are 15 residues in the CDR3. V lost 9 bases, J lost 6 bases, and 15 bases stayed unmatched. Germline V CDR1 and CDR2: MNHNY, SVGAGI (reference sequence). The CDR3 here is CASSYSLDRVDGYTF. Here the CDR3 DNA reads TGTGCCAGTTCATACTCCCTGGACAGGGTGGATGGCTACACCTTC.

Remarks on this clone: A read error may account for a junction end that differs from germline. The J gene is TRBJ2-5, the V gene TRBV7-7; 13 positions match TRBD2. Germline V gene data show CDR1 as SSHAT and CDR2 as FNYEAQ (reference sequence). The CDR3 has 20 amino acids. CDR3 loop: CASSLGPLTSGRTTWETQYF. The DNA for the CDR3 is TGTGCTAGCAGCTTAGGGCCATTGACTAGCGGGAGGACCACATGGGAGACCCAGTACTTC.

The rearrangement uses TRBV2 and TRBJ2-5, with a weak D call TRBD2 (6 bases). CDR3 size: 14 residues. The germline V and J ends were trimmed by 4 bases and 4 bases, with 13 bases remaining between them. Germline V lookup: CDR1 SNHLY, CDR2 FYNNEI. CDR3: CASSGASARETQYF. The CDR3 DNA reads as TGTGCCAGCAGTGGAGCTAGCGCTCGAGAGACCCAGTACTTC.

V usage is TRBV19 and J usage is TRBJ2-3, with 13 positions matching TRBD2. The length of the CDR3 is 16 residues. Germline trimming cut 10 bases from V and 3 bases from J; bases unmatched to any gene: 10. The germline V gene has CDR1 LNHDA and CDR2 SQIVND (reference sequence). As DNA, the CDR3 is TGTGCCACCTCGGGACTAGCGGGATCTGATACAGATACGCAGTATTTT. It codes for CATSGLAGSDTDTQYF.

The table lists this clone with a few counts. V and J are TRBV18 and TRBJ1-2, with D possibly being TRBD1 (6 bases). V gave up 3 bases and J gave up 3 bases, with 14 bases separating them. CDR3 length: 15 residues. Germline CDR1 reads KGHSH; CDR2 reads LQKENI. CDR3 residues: CASSPRTEVDYGYTF. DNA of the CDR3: TGTGCCAGCTCACCGCGGACAGAGGTCGACTATGGCTACACCTTC.

The CDR3 region is CASSPLAGGYNEQFF. Written as DNA, the CDR3 is TGCGCCAGCAGCCCCCTAGCGGGAGGGTACAATGAGCAGTTCTTC. This sequence joins TRBV5-1 and TRBJ2-1, with 12 bases lining up with TRBD2. The ends lost 4 bases at V and 4 bases at J; junction bases unmatched: 3. The CDR3 contains 15 residues. Germline V CDR1 and CDR2: SGHRS, YFSETQ.

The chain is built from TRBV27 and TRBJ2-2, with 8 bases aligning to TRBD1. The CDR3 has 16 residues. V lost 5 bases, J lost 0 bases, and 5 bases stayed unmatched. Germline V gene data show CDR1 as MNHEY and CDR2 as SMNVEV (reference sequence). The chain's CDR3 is CASSPWTGSNTGELFF. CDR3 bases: TGTGCCAGCAGTCCCTGGACAGGGTCGAACACCGGGGAGCTGTTTTTT.